This TCR beta chain was obtained from a study of cytomegalovirus exposure and HLA in healthy donors. Broader study findings: In a later analysis, TCR beta V- and J-gene trimming was associated with a missense DCLRE1C variant.

The PCR was carried out with 60 Vbeta primers and 13 Jbeta primers. Profiled with immunoSEQ multiplex PCR; TCRdb holds only in-frame clones, not every one. The profile shows 200,000 to 250,000 clones, approximately 68% of them singletons. Comments on this clone: Its antigen is unknown.

The junction had 10 bases not matched to a gene; V was cut back by 6 bases and J by 12 bases. The CDR3 runs to 13 residues. Germline CDR1 is MNHEY and CDR2 is SVGAGI. This chain joins TRBV6-5 and TRBJ1-2, with 10 bases fitting TRBD1. This TCR derives from a woman younger than 45 in good health and CMV-seronegative. The specimen sequenced was PBMCs. The CDR3 spells CASRVTGGPVDTF. The CDR3 region has the DNA TGTGCCAGCAGAGTGACAGGGGGCCCTGTGGACACCTTC.